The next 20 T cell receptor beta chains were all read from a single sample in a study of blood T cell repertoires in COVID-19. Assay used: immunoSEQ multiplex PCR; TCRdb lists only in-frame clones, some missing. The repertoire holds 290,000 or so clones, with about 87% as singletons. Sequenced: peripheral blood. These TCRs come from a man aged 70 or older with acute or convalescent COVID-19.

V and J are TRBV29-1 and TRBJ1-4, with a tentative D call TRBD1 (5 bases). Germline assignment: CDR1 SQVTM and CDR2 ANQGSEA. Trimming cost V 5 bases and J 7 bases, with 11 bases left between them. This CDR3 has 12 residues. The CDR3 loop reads CSVRGEGEKLFF. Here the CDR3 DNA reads TGCAGCGTTCGGGGGGAAGGTGAAAAACTGTTTTTT.

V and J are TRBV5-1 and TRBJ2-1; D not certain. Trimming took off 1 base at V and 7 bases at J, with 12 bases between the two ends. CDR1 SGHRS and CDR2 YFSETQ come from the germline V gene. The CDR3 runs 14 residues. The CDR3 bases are TGCGCCAGCAGCTTGTTGGGCAGCCAGAATGAGCAGTTCTTC. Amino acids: CASSLLGSQNEQFF.

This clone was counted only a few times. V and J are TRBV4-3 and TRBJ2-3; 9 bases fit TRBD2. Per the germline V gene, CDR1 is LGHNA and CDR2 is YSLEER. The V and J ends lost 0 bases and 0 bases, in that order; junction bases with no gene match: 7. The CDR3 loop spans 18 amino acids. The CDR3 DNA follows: TGCGCCAGCAGCCAAGATAGTGGCGGGGGGGATAGCACAGATACGCAGTATTTT. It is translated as CASSQDSGGGDSTDTQYF.

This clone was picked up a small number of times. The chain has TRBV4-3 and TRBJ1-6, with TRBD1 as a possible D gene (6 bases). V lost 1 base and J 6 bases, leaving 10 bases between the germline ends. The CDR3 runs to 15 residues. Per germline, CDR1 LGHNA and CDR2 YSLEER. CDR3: CASSQGGGSNSPLHF. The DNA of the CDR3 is TGCGCCAGCAGCCAAGGAGGGGGAAGTAATTCACCCCTCCACTTT.

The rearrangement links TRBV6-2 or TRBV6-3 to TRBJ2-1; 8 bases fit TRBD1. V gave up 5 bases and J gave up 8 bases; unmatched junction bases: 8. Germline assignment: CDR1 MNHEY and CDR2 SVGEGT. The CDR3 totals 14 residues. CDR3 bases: TGTGCCAGCAGTAGCGACAGGGGAGGCCATGAGCAGTTCTTC. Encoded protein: CASSSDRGGHEQFF.

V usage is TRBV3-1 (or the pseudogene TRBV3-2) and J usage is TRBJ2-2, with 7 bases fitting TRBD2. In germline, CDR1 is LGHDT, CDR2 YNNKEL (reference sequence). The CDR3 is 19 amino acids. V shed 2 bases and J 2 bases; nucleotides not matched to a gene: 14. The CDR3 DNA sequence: TGTGCCAGCAGCCAACCCGGAGGGGCGGGGGATCTCAACACCGGGGAGCTGTTTTTT. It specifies CASSQPGGAGDLNTGELFF.

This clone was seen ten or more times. Written as DNA, the CDR3 is TGTGCCAGCAGCGTAGCTAGGACTAGCGGGTCTAGTCTGAATGAGCAGTTCTTC. It encodes CASSVARTSGSSLNEQFF. The rearrangement joins TRBV9 to TRBJ2-1; 11 positions agree with TRBD2. Germline V gives CDR1 SGDLS, CDR2 YYNGEE. V dropped 0 bases and J dropped 7; count of bases not matched to a gene: 12. This CDR3 has 18 residues.

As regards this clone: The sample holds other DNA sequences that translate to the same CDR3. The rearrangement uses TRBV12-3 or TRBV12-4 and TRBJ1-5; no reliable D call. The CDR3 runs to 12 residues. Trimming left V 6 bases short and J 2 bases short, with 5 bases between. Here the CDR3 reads CASRLGNQPQHF. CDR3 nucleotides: TGTGCCAGCAGACTAGGCAATCAGCCCCAGCATTTT.

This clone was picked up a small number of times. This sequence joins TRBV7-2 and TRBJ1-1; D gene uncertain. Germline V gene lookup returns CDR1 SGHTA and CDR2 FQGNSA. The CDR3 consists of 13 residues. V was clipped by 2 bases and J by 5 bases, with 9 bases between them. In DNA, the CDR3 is TGTGCCAGCAGCTTAAGCGGAGCAACTGAAGCTTTCTTT. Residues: CASSLSGATEAFF.

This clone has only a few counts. CDR3 in DNA: TGTGCCAGCAGTTCCGGAAGTGAGGACTACGAGCAGTACTTC. This codes for CASSSGSEDYEQYF. The chain is built from TRBV6-2 or TRBV6-3 and TRBJ2-7; D unclear. The germline V gene has CDR1 MNHEY and CDR2 SVGEGT. The CDR3 consists of 14 residues. V was shortened by 4 bases and J by 3 bases, with 13 bases between the two germline ends.

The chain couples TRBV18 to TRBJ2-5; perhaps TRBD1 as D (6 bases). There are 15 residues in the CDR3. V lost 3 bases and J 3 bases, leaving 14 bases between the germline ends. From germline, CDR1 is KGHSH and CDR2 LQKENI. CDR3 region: CASSPSQGPEETQYF. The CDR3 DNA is TGTGCCAGCTCACCGTCCCAGGGGCCCGAAGAGACCCAGTACTTC.

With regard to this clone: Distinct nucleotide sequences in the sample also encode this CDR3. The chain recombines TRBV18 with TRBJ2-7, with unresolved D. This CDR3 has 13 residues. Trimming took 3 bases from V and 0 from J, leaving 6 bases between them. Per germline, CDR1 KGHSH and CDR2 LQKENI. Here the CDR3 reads CASSPPSSYEQYF. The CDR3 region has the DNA TGTGCCAGCTCACCGCCCAGCTCCTACGAGCAGTACTTC.

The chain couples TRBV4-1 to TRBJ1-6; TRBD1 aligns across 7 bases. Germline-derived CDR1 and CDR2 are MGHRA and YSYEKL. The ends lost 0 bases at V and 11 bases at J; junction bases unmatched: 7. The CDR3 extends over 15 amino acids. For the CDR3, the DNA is TGCGCCAGCAGCCAAGAAGGACAGGCAGGTCCACCCCTCCACTTT. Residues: CASSQEGQAGPPLHF.

The CDR3 protein is CASSLITSASSYEQYF. CDR3 nucleotides: TGTGCCAGCAGCTTGATTACTAGCGCTAGCTCCTACGAGCAGTACTTC. This chain uses TRBV5-6 with TRBJ2-7; 7 nucleotides align to TRBD2. The CDR3 has 16 residues. Germline V gives CDR1 SGHDT, CDR2 YYEEEE. Losses at the gene ends were 1 base for V and 0 bases for J; bases not matched to a gene: 7.

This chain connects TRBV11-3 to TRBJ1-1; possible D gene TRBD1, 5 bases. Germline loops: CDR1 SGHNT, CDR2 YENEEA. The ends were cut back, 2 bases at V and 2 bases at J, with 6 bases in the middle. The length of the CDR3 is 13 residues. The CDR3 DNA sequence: TGTGCCAGCAGCTTACAGGGAAACACTGAAGCTTTCTTT. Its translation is CASSLQGNTEAFF.

CDR3 region: CASSWDREDEQYF. The CDR3 bases are TGTGCCAGCTCATGGGACAGGGAGGACGAGCAGTACTTC. V and J are TRBV18 and TRBJ2-7; 9 bases line up with TRBD1. CDR3 length equals 13 residues. V was pared by 5 bases and J by 5 bases, with 4 bases of the junction left unmatched. In germline, CDR1 is KGHSH, CDR2 LQKENI.

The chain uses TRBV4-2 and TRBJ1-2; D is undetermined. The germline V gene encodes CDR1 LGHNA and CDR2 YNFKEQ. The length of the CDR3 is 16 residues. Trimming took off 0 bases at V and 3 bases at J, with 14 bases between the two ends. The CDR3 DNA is TGTGCCAGCAGCCAAGAGTTCGAGGGTCCCTACTATGGCTACACCTTC. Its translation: CASSQEFEGPYYGYTF.

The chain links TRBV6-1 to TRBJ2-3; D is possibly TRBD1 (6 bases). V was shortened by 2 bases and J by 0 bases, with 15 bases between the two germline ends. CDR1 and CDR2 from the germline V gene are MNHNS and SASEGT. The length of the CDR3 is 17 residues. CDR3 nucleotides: TGTGCCAGCAGTGAAAGCCAAGGGGGTTCTAGCACAGATACGCAGTATTTT. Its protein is CASSESQGGSSTDTQYF.

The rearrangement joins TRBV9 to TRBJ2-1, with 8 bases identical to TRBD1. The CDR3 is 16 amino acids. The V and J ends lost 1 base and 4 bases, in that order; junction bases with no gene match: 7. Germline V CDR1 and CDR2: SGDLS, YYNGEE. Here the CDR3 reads CASSVKSGGLYNEQFF. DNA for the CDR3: TGTGCCAGCAGCGTAAAGTCAGGGGGCTTGTACAATGAGCAGTTCTTC.

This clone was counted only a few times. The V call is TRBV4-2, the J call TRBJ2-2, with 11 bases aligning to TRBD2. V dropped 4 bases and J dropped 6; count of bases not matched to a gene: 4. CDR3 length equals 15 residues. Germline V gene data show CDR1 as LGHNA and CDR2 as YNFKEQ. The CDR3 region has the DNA TGTGCCAGCAGCCCCCCGACTAGCGGGGCCGGGGAGCTGTTTTTT. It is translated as CASSPPTSGAGELFF.